The 25 T cell receptor beta chains in this list originate from one sample, sequenced in a study of cytomegalovirus exposure and HLA in healthy donors. PCR primers comprised 60 Vbeta and 13 Jbeta primers. Sequencing used immunoSEQ multiplex PCR; TCRdb keeps in-frame clones, though not all of them. The data contain 150,000 to 200,000 clones, around 80% of them seen just once; the ten biggest clones take up about 1.8%. Sequencing was performed on PBMCs. These receptors all come from a man younger than 35 in good health and CMV-seronegative.

The rearrangement joins TRBV9 to TRBJ2-1, with TRBD2 matching 7 bases. Germline trimming cut 3 bases from V and 4 bases from J; bases unmatched to any gene: 7. Germline assignment: CDR1 SGDLS and CDR2 YYNGEE. The CDR3 runs 15 residues. The CDR3 protein is CASSASSGTYNEQFF. DNA for the CDR3: TGTGCCAGCAGCGCCTCTAGCGGCACATACAATGAGCAGTTCTTC.

V gene TRBV5-1 combines with J gene TRBJ2-4; tentative D call: TRBD1 (5 bases). With 0 bases removed from V and 8 bases from J, the gap between germline ends came to 12 bases. There are 14 residues in the CDR3. CDR1 and CDR2 (germline): SGHRS, YFSETQ. CDR3 bases: TGCGCCAGCAGCTTGGGCTTGGGGCCGGACATTCAGTACTTC. Its translation is CASSLGLGPDIQYF.

The gene calls are TRBV5-1 and TRBJ1-1, with D possibly matching TRBD1 (5 bases). Germline V gives CDR1 SGHRS, CDR2 YFSETQ. Trimming removed 1 base at V and 1 base at J, with 14 bases between. The length of the CDR3 is 16 residues. CDR3: CASSLSQGRANTEAFF. As DNA, the CDR3 is TGCGCCAGCAGCTTGTCCCAGGGAAGGGCGAACACTGAAGCTTTCTTT.

This clone appeared many times. The CDR3, as DNA: TGTGCCAGCAGCCCCGGACAGTCCGGTGGGGAAAAACTGTTTTTT. Translated, it gives CASSPGQSGGEKLFF. The chain links TRBV5-8 to TRBJ1-4; possibly TRBD1 for D (6 bases). The V gene's germline CDR1 is SGHTS and CDR2 YDEGEE. V lost 4 bases, J lost 8 bases, and 18 bases lay in between. The CDR3 is 15 residues long.

The chain carries TRBV30 and TRBJ2-3, with 7 bases identical to TRBD2. The V gene's germline CDR1 is GTSNPN and CDR2 SVGIG (reference sequence). V lost 3 bases to trimming and J lost 0 bases; unmatched junction nucleotides: 9. The CDR3 length is 16 residues. The CDR3 region has the DNA TGTGCCTGGAGCGCGGGAGCCGGTCGTAGCACAGATACGCAGTATTTT. This gives the protein CAWSAGAGRSTDTQYF.

The chain couples TRBV19 to TRBJ1-3; D may be TRBD1 (5 bases). The CDR3 is 20 amino acids. The germline V gene has CDR1 LNHDA and CDR2 SQIVND (reference sequence). Trimming pared 5 bases from V and 0 bases from J, leaving 26 bases between. CDR3: CASSQRLVGQGRYSGNTIYF. The CDR3 DNA reads TGTGCCAGTAGTCAACGGCTAGTGGGGCAGGGCCGTTACTCTGGAAACACCATATATTTT.

The V call is TRBV7-6, the J call TRBJ2-1; 13 positions match TRBD2. The length of the CDR3 is 19 residues. Germline V gene data show CDR1 as SGHVS and CDR2 as FNYEAQ. The junction had 12 bases not matched to a gene; V was cut back by 2 bases and J by 5 bases. For the CDR3, the DNA is TGTGCCAGCAGCTTAAGTTACTTGGGACTAGCGGGAACCGACAATGAGCAGTTCTTC. Its translation is CASSLSYLGLAGTDNEQFF.

This clone came up a few times. This chain connects TRBV18 to TRBJ2-7, with 8 bases lining up with TRBD2. Germline lookup yields CDR1 KGHSH and CDR2 LQKENI. V lost 5 bases, J lost 5 bases, and 8 bases stayed unmatched. This CDR3 contains 14 residues. Written as DNA, the CDR3 is TGTGCCAGCTCAAGCGGGAGTTCCCCGGACGAGCAGTACTTC. Translated, it gives CASSSGSSPDEQYF. The full variable domain, rest sourced from reference TRBV18 and TRBJ2-7, is NAGVMQNPRHLVRRRGQEARLRCSPMKGHSHVYWYRQLPEEGLKFMVYLQKENIIDESGMPKERFSAEFPKEGPSILRIQQVVRGDSAAYFCASSSGSSPDEQYFGPGTRLTVT.

The chain uses TRBV5-1 and TRBJ1-2, with D perhaps TRBD1 (6 bases). This CDR3 has 15 amino acids. The ends were cut back, 0 bases at V and 2 bases at J, with 11 bases in the middle. Germline CDR1 reads SGHRS; CDR2 reads YFSETQ. The CDR3 sequence is CASSLAGGANYGYTF. For the CDR3, the DNA is TGCGCCAGCAGCTTGGCCGGGGGGGCGAACTATGGCTACACCTTC. Full variable domain (rest looked up from reference TRBV5-1 and TRBJ1-2): KAGVTQTPRYLIKTRGQQVTLSCSPISGHRSVSWYQQTPGQGLQFLFEYFSETQRNKGNFPGRFSGRQFSNSRSEMNVSTLELGDSALYLCASSLAGGANYGYTFGSGTRLTVV.

This chain connects TRBV4-1 to TRBJ2-3, with 8 bases fitting TRBD1. CDR1 is MGHRA, CDR2 YSYEKL, per germline. This CDR3 has 15 amino acids. The V gene end was trimmed by 6 bases and the J gene end by 3 bases; junction bases not matched to a gene: 8. The CDR3 DNA follows: TGCGCCAGCAGTCTTATTAGGACAGGGACAGATACGCAGTATTTT. Protein sequence: CASSLIRTGTDTQYF.

This clone showed up just once. The chain couples TRBV6-6 to TRBJ1-6; D unclear. Looked up from germline, CDR1 is MNHNY and CDR2 is SVGAGI (reference sequence). This CDR3 contains 16 residues. The ends were cut back, 7 bases at V and 8 bases at J, with 21 bases in the middle. CDR3 region: CASTNILGRSDSPLHF. The CDR3 bases are TGTGCCAGCACTAACATCTTAGGCAGGTCCGATTCACCCCTCCACTTT.

The CDR3 sequence is CASSPSGTGGFTGELFF. CDR3 sequence (DNA): TGTGCCAGCAGCCCATCCGGGACAGGGGGCTTCACCGGGGAGCTGTTTTTT. The chain is built from TRBV7-9 and TRBJ2-2; 12 bases map to TRBD1. The J segment lost 4 bases and the V segment lost 5 bases, leaving 8 bases of the junction unmatched. The CDR3 spans 17 residues. From germline, CDR1 is SEHNR and CDR2 FQNEAQ (reference sequence).

This clone was observed a handful of times. This sequence joins TRBV5-5 and TRBJ2-5; 9 nucleotides match TRBD2. There are 16 residues in the CDR3. CDR1 and CDR2 (germline): SGHKS, YYEKEE (reference sequence). V shed 0 bases, J shed 4 bases, and the junction held 7 bases outside the gene matches. The CDR3 loop reads CASSLDLAGKSETQYF. Here the CDR3 DNA reads TGTGCCAGCAGCTTGGACCTAGCGGGGAAATCAGAGACCCAGTACTTC.

To note about this clone: The sample has other DNA sequences that encode this CDR3 too. The chain recombines TRBV9 with TRBJ2-5, with 9 nucleotides matching TRBD1. The length of the CDR3 is 14 residues. The ends lost 4 bases at V and 5 bases at J; junction bases unmatched: 6. Germline CDR1 SGDLS, CDR2 YYNGEE. The CDR3 DNA follows: TGTGCCAGCAGCCCGGGACAGGGATTGGAGACCCAGTACTTC. Protein sequence: CASSPGQGLETQYF. The full variable domain, in which reference TRBV9 and TRBJ2-5 provide the parts outside the CDR3, is DSGVTQTPKHLITATGQRVTLRCSPRSGDLSVYWYQQSLDQGLQFLIQYYNGEERAKGNILERFSAQQFPDLHSELNLSSLELGDSALYFCASSPGQGLETQYFGPGTRLLVL.

The rearrangement joins TRBV9 to TRBJ2-5, with a tentative D call TRBD2 (6 bases). In germline, CDR1 is SGDLS, CDR2 YYNGEE. The ends were cut back, 0 bases at V and 4 bases at J, with 22 bases in the middle. This CDR3 is built from 18 residues. The CDR3 region is CASSVGRQGGVGIETQYF. In DNA, the CDR3 is TGTGCCAGCAGCGTAGGTCGGCAGGGAGGTGTGGGCATAGAGACCCAGTACTTC.

The genes are TRBV28 and TRBJ2-1, with D perhaps TRBD1 (5 bases). V lost 3 bases and J 0 bases, leaving 15 bases between the germline ends. Germline loops: CDR1 MDHEN, CDR2 SYDVKM. The CDR3 spans 17 residues. The CDR3 bases are TGTGCCAGCAGTTTCTCTCAGGGCTTTTCCTCCTACAATGAGCAGTTCTTC. Translation gives CASSFSQGFSSYNEQFF. The full variable domain, rest sourced from reference TRBV28 and TRBJ2-1, is DVKVTQSSRYLVKRTGEKVFLECVQDMDHENMFWYRQDPGLGLRLIYFSYDVKMKEKGDIPEGYSVSREKKERFSLILESASTNQTSMYLCASSFSQGFSSYNEQFFGPGTRLTVL.

The chain carries TRBV18 and TRBJ1-4, with no clear D. Trimming shortened V by 3 bases and J by 6 bases, and 8 bases separated the two germline ends. The CDR3 has 13 amino acids. Germline V CDR1 and CDR2: KGHSH, LQKENI. The CDR3 region has the DNA TGTGCCAGCTCACCCCAGGTAGATGAAAAACTGTTTTTT. It specifies CASSPQVDEKLFF. Variable domain in full (rest from reference TRBV18 and TRBJ1-4): NAGVMQNPRHLVRRRGQEARLRCSPMKGHSHVYWYRQLPEEGLKFMVYLQKENIIDESGMPKERFSAEFPKEGPSILRIQQVVRGDSAAYFCASSPQVDEKLFFGSGTQLSVL.

This chain joins TRBV4-3 and TRBJ2-3, with TRBD2 identical over 9 bases. This CDR3 comprises 15 residues. The trim removed 3 bases at V and 2 bases at J, leaving 3 bases unmatched. Germline V gives CDR1 LGHNA, CDR2 YSLEER. Here the CDR3 reads CASSHQRGDTDTQYF. In DNA form, the CDR3 reads TGCGCCAGCAGCCACCAGCGGGGGGACACAGATACGCAGTATTTT.

The V and J genes are TRBV19 and TRBJ1-3; 8 positions agree with TRBD1. The CDR3 extends over 15 amino acids. Germline trimming cut 3 bases from V and 2 bases from J; bases unmatched to any gene: 3. Germline V gives CDR1 LNHDA, CDR2 SQIVND (reference sequence). In nucleotides, the CDR3 is TGTGCCAGTAGTATGGTCAGGGGGCCTGGAAACACCATATATTTT. Its protein product is CASSMVRGPGNTIYF.

This clone was picked up one time. The germline gene is not matched at one end of the junction; a read error may be the cause. The V and J genes are TRBV11-2 and TRBJ1-1, with 7 bases fitting TRBD1. Germline CDR1 is SGHAT and CDR2 is FQNNGV. This CDR3 is 13 amino acids long. DNA of the CDR3: TGTGCCAGCAGCCTAGACAGGGCAACTGAAGCTTTCTTT. Translation gives CASSLDRATEAFF.

J is TRBJ2-5 and V is TRBV5-4, with D possibly being TRBD1 (5 bases). Germline CDR1 and CDR2: SGHNT and YYREEE (reference sequence). The CDR3 is 13 amino acids. Between the trimmed V and J ends, which lost 4 bases and 0 bases, there was a span of 7 bases. This CDR3 reads CASSKGYQETQYF. The DNA for the CDR3 is TGTGCCAGCAGCAAGGGGTACCAAGAGACCCAGTACTTC.

The CDR3 reads CASSLSQGSGTSLTYEQYF. The CDR3 region has the DNA TGTGCCAGCAGTTTATCCCAGGGTAGCGGGACTTCACTAACTTACGAGCAGTACTTC. V gene TRBV27 combines with J gene TRBJ2-7; 8 nucleotides line up with TRBD2. Germline V gene sequence: CDR1 MNHEY, CDR2 SMNVEV (reference sequence). The CDR3 is 19 amino acids. J lost 4 bases, V lost 0 bases, and 17 bases had no gene match.

This clone occurred a few times. The chain uses TRBV11-2 and TRBJ1-2; TRBD1 aligns across 7 bases. Germline-derived CDR1 and CDR2 are SGHAT and FQNNGV. After removal of 4 bases from V and 6 bases from J, the junction contained 20 bases not matched to a gene. The length of the CDR3 is 18 residues. The chain's CDR3 is CASSSPFVRQGRDDGYTF. The CDR3 DNA sequence: TGTGCCAGCAGCTCCCCGTTCGTTAGACAGGGCCGAGACGATGGCTACACCTTC.

The chain recombines TRBV7-6 with TRBJ2-2; D is unresolved. CDR3 length: 11 amino acids. V shed 1 base and J shed 9 bases, with 3 bases lying between them. Germline V gives CDR1 SGHVS, CDR2 FNYEAQ. CDR3: CASSLERELFF. The CDR3 DNA is TGTGCCAGCAGCTTAGAGCGGGAGCTGTTTTTT.

This sequence joins TRBV7-8 and TRBJ2-5; 11 nucleotides align to TRBD2. With V trimmed by 7 bases and J by 7 bases, 14 bases remained unmatched. The germline V gene encodes CDR1 SGHVS and CDR2 FQNEAQ. The CDR3 totals 16 residues. The CDR3 loop reads CASTLPGLAAVVTQYF. The CDR3 nucleotides read TGTGCCAGCACCCTACCGGGACTAGCGGCGGTAGTGACCCAGTACTTC.